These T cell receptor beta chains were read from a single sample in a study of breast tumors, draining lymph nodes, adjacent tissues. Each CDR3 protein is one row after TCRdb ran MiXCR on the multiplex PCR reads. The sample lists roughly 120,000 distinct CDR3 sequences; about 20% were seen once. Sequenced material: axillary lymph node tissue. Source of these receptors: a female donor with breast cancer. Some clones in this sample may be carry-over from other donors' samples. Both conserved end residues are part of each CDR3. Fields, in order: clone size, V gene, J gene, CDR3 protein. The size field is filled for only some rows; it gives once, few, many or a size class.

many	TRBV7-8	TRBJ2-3	CASSLGLDTLHTDTQYF
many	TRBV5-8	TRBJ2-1	CASSLTGGRYNEQFF
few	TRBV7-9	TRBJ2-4	CASSPGMDIQYF
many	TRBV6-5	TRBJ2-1	CASKPRLAGVSYNEQFF
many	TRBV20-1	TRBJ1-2	CSAPGRTNYGYTF
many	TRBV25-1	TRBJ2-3	CASSGSTDTQYF
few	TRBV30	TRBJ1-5	CAWSGDSLREPQHF
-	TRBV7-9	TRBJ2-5	CASSPPAQETQYF
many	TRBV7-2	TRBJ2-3	CASSTRGGETDTQYF
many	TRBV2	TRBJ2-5	CASSDSLVRQTQYF
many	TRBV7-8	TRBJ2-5	CASSSRTSGIQETQYF
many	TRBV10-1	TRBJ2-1	CASSEGGGGAYEQFF
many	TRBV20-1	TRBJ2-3	CSVPTSGTDTQYF
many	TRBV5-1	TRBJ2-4	CASSFTSGIPNIQYF
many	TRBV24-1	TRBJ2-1	CATSDLQLGPSGGQLNF
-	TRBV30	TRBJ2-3	CAWNSYRGQGTDTQYF
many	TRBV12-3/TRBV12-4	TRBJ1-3	CASSLDRGGSGNTIYF
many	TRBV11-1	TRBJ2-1	CASRGGAGRYNEQFF
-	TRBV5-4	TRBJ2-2	CASSSERVPLGGELFF
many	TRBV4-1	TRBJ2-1	CASSQESGEQFF
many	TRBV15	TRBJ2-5	CATSRVRGGTQYF
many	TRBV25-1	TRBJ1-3	CASSGPPTGNTIYF
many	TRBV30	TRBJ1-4	CAWRASEKLFF
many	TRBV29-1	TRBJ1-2	CSAISPNRGYTF
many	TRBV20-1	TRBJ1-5	CSARAGQDNQPQHF